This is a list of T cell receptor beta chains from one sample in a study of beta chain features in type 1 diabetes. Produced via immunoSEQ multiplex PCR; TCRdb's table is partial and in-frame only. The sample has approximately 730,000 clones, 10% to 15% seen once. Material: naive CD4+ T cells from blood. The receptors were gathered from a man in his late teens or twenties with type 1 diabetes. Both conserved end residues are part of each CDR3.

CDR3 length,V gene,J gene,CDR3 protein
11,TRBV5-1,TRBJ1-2,CASRKEDGYTF
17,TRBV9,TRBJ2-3,CASSRTSGYRLPDTQYF
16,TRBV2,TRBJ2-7,CASSEEWTGVRREQYF
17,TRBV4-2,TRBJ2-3,CASSQTTSGGGTDTQYF
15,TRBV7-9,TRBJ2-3,CASSLDRGRTDTQYF
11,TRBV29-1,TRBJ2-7,CSVGTVYEQYF
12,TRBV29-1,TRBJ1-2,CSVMRLYYGYTF
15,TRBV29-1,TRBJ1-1,CSVLGQGWANTEAFF
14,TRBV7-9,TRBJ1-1,CASSHFDRNTEAFF
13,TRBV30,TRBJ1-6,CAWRAGGAAPLHF
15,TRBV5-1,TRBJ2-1,CASSYGQGARNEQFF
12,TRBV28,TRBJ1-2,CATGRGLYGYTF
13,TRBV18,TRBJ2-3,CASSPDSLDTQYF
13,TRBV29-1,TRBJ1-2,CSVEEGPGGGYTF
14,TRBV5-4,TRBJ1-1,CASSLAGQPTEAFF
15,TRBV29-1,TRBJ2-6,CSVEDWTGGANVLTF
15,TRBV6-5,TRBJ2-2,CASSRGGLGTGELFF
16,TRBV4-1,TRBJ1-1,CASSHRTGGGEAEAFF
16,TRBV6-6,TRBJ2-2,CASSPSTGRETGELFF
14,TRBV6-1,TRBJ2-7,CASTPGQGAYEQYF
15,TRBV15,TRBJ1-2,CATSSGQGVFYGYTF
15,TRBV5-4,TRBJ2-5,CASSLVGGASETQYF
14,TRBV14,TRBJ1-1,CASSQVEGVTEAFF
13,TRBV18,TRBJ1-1,CASSPGTNTEAFF
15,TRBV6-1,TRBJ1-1,CAAGARAIGDTEAFF
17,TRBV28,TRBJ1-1,CASSLSLLVGGNTEAFF
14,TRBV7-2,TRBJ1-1,CASSPLLGGTEAFF
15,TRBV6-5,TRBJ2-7,CASSSTGGGSYEQYF
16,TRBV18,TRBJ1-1,CASSPSPGGMNTEAFF
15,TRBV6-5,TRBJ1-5,CASSYQGRVNQPQHF
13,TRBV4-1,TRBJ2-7,CASRAQGAAEQYF
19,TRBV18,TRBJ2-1,CASSPPLVTSGGVYNEQFF
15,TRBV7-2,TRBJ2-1,CASSLSYARSNEQFF
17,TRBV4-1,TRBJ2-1,CASSQDGRGNAYNEQFF
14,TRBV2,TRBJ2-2,CASSGRRDTGELFF
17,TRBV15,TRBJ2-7,CATSRDIGRQGSYEQYF
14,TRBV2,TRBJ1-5,CASTEQGWDQPQHF